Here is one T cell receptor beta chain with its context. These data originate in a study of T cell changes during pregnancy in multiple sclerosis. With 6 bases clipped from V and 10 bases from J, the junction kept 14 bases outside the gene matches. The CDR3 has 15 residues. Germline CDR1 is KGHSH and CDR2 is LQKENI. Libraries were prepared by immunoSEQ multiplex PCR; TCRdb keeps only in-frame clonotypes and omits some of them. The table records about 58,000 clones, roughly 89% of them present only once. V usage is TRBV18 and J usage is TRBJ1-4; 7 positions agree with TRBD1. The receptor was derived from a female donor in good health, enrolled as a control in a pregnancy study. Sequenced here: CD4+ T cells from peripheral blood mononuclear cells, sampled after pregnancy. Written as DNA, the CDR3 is TGTGCCAGCTCTCAACAAAGACAGGGTGGGGGAAAACTGTTTTTT. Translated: CASSQQRQGGGKLFF.